The next 25 T cell receptor beta chains were all read from a single sample in a study of blood T cell repertoires in COVID-19. Repertoires were generated with immunoSEQ multiplex PCR, while TCRdb's copy carries only in-frame clones and drops some. Among 85,000 to 110,000 clones, over 75% were seen once, and the ten largest hold more than 5%. Sequencing used peripheral blood. The receptors here all came from a human donor in a cohort sampled during active COVID-19.

This clone was seen a single time. The J gene is TRBJ1-5, the V gene TRBV6-5; tentative D call: TRBD1 (5 bases). Germline V gene data show CDR1 as MNHEY and CDR2 as SVGAGI. The CDR3 is 15 amino acids. Trimming removed 6 bases from V and 4 bases from J, with 16 bases in between. CDR3 sequence reads: CASSKDGGLNQPQHF. For the CDR3, the DNA is TGTGCCAGCAGCAAGGACGGGGGTTTGAATCAGCCCCAGCATTTT.

CDR3 sequence reads: CASTPPVGGGQETQYF. The CDR3 coding sequence is TGTGCCAGCACGCCACCCGTTGGGGGGGGTCAAGAGACCCAGTACTTC. The V gene is TRBV3-1 (or the pseudogene TRBV3-2), the J gene TRBJ2-5; TRBD2 matches at 7 bases. The CDR3 is 16 amino acids. CDR1 and CDR2 (germline): LGHDT, YNNKEL (reference sequence). The junction had 13 bases not matched to a gene; V was cut back by 7 bases and J by 2 bases.

The rearrangement links TRBV2 to TRBJ2-5; 7 bases agree with TRBD2. CDR1 and CDR2 from the germline V gene are SNHLY and FYNNEI. The J segment lost 5 bases and the V segment lost 7 bases, leaving 13 bases of the junction unmatched. The CDR3 is 15 amino acids. The CDR3 DNA is TGTGCCAGCACCACAAACCGACTAGCTTCGGAGACCCAGTACTTC. Protein product: CASTTNRLASETQYF.

The genes are TRBV11-2 and TRBJ2-7; D gene unclear. CDR1 and CDR2 from the germline V gene are SGHAT and FQNNGV. This CDR3 contains 17 residues. Trimming pared 3 bases from V and 1 base from J, leaving 19 bases between. The CDR3 spells CASSFGFLADVSYEQYF. The DNA of the CDR3 is TGTGCCAGCAGCTTTGGCTTTCTGGCGGATGTATCCTACGAGCAGTACTTC.

V and J are TRBV27 and TRBJ2-7; 16 bases are shared with TRBD2. With 5 bases clipped from V and 6 bases from J, the junction kept 4 bases outside the gene matches. The CDR3 is made up of 15 amino acids. Germline values: CDR1 MNHEY, CDR2 SMNVEV (reference sequence). In DNA, the CDR3 is TGTGCCAGCAGTCCCGGGACTAGCGGGAGGGCCGAGCAGTACTTC. Translated: CASSPGTSGRAEQYF.

The V and J genes are TRBV20-1 and TRBJ1-5; D remains unclear. Germline lookup yields CDR1 DFQATT and CDR2 SNEGSKA (reference sequence). There are 12 residues in the CDR3. Trimming stripped 3 bases from V and 3 bases from J, with 6 bases between. The CDR3 sequence: CSASNYNQPQHF. The CDR3 nucleotides are TGCAGTGCTAGTAACTACAATCAGCCCCAGCATTTT.

This clone was recorded once. The chain carries TRBV19 and TRBJ1-6; D is undetermined. The V gene lost 3 bases and the J gene lost 8 bases, with 14 bases spanning the gap. The CDR3 sequence is 15 residues long. Germline V lookup: CDR1 LNHDA, CDR2 SQIVND (reference sequence). In DNA form, the CDR3 reads TGTGCCAGTAGTATTGGTGAAGGAGCAGATTCACCCCTCCACTTT. Its protein is CASSIGEGADSPLHF.

CDR3 DNA sequence: TGTGCCAGCAGTTCGACAGGGGAGTCCCAGTACTTC. Amino acids: CASSSTGESQYF. The rearrangement links TRBV7-9 to TRBJ2-5, with 8 nucleotides matching TRBD1. V lost 6 bases, J lost 9 bases, and 6 bases stayed unmatched. The CDR3 runs to 12 residues. The germline V gene encodes CDR1 SEHNR and CDR2 FQNEAQ (reference sequence). The full variable domain, in which reference TRBV7-9 and TRBJ2-5 provide the parts outside the CDR3, is DTGVSQNPRHKITKRGQNVTFRCDPISEHNRLYWYRQTLGQGPEFLTYFQNEAQLEKSRLLSDRFSAERPKGSFSTLEIQRTEQGDSAMYLCASSSTGESQYFGPGTRLLVL.

The chain carries TRBV30 and TRBJ1-5, with 11 bases matching TRBD1. Per the germline V gene, CDR1 is GTSNPN and CDR2 is SVGIG (reference sequence). V trimming: 3 bases; J trimming: 6 bases; junction bases outside the gene matches: 10. The CDR3 runs 16 residues. The CDR3 DNA is TGTGCCTGGAGGCCTTTGGGACAGGGGGGCAGTCAGCCCCAGCATTTT. Residues: CAWRPLGQGGSQPQHF. The variable domain in full, completed from reference TRBV30 and TRBJ1-5, reads SQTIHQWPATLVQPVGSPLSLECTVEGTSNPNLYWYRQAAGRGLQLLFYSVGIGQISSEVPQNLSASRPQDRQFILSSKKLLLSDSGFYLCAWRPLGQGGSQPQHFGDGTRLSIL.

V usage is TRBV11-2 and J usage is TRBJ2-1; 9 positions match TRBD1. Germline CDR1 is SGHAT and CDR2 is FQNNGV. The CDR3 consists of 16 residues. With 3 bases clipped from V and 6 bases from J, the junction kept 9 bases outside the gene matches. Here the CDR3 DNA reads TGTGCCAGCAGCTTCGTCTGGACAGGGGCCCTCAATGAGCAGTTCTTC. This translates into CASSFVWTGALNEQFF.

The chain links TRBV19 to TRBJ1-1; D perhaps matches TRBD1 (6 bases). Germline CDR1 LNHDA, CDR2 SQIVND (reference sequence). V shed 1 base and J shed 2 bases, with 11 bases lying between them. The CDR3 loop spans 15 amino acids. The CDR3 DNA sequence: TGTGCCAGTAGTATAGTAGGGGGTGTAAACACTGAAGCTTTCTTT. This sequence encodes CASSIVGGVNTEAFF.

The rearrangement joins TRBV6-5 to TRBJ1-6; perhaps TRBD1 as D (5 bases). The CDR3 extends over 14 amino acids. Per the germline V gene, CDR1 is MNHEY and CDR2 is SVGAGI. The CDR3 DNA is TGTGCTACGACACCGGGACTAGGAGTAATCCCCCTCCACTTT. Translated: CATTPGLGVIPLHF.

The rearrangement joins TRBV10-1 to TRBJ2-1, with 14 bases fitting TRBD2. CDR1 is WNHNN and CDR2 is SYGVQD in the germline V gene (reference sequence). V shed 3 bases and J 9 bases; nucleotides not matched to a gene: 16. The CDR3 runs to 19 residues. CDR3 nucleotides: TGCGCCAGCAGTGAAACCGGGACTAGCGGGAGCTTCCCAGAAGGTGAGCAGTTCTTC. Residues: CASSETGTSGSFPEGEQFF.

The chain employs TRBV2 and TRBJ2-7; D is perhaps TRBD1 (5 bases). The V end was cut by 4 bases, the J end by 2 bases, with 12 bases between. The CDR3 is made up of 14 amino acids. Germline V CDR1 and CDR2: SNHLY, FYNNEI. This CDR3 is CASSVSIQAYEQYF. The CDR3 DNA is TGTGCCAGCAGTGTATCGATACAGGCCTACGAGCAGTACTTC.

This clone has a single count. This chain connects TRBV4-1 to TRBJ2-1; a weak D match, TRBD2 (5 bases). Germline loops: CDR1 MGHRA, CDR2 YSYEKL. The ends were cut back, 1 base at V and 0 bases at J, with 13 bases in the middle. The CDR3 runs to 17 residues. This CDR3 is CASSQVGAGPSYNEQFF. Here the CDR3 DNA reads TGCGCCAGCAGCCAAGTTGGTGCGGGTCCCTCCTACAATGAGCAGTTCTTC.

The chain links TRBV5-4 to TRBJ1-1; TRBD1 agrees at 8 bases. The CDR3 length is 16 residues. Germline-derived CDR1 and CDR2 are SGHNT and YYREEE (reference sequence). J was trimmed by 9 bases and V by 0 bases; bases with no gene match: 13. The CDR3 nucleotides are TGTGCCAGCAGCTTGGTAGGGGTACAGGGGGGCTCGAAAGCTTTCTTT. Protein: CASSLVGVQGGSKAFF.

This clone was counted a single time. This chain links TRBV7-9 with TRBJ1-2, with D uncertain. The CDR3 is 13 amino acids. CDR1 SEHNR and CDR2 FQNEAQ come from the germline V gene (reference sequence). The V end lost 1 base, the J end lost 4 bases, and 7 bases lay between the germline ends. This CDR3 reads CASSLGAAYGYTF. The CDR3 bases are TGTGCCAGCAGCTTAGGGGCAGCCTATGGCTACACCTTC.

The CDR3 coding sequence is TGTGCCAGTAGTATTATGGCTGGCGGGGGCTCCTACGAGCAGTACTTC. Translating gives CASSIMAGGGSYEQYF. The genes are TRBV19 and TRBJ2-7, with 7 bases that match TRBD2. This CDR3 has 16 residues. The V gene's germline CDR1 is LNHDA and CDR2 SQIVND (reference sequence). V was clipped by 3 bases and J by 0 bases; unmatched bases: 8.

This clone was detected only once. V and J are TRBV6-5 and TRBJ1-2; D call uncertain. CDR3 length: 15 amino acids. Trimming left V 7 bases short and J 2 bases short, with 17 bases between. Germline V gene data show CDR1 as MNHEY and CDR2 as SVGAGI. The CDR3 coding sequence is TGTGCCAGCACTACTAGCGGGCAGACCAACTATGGCTACACCTTC. Translation gives CASTTSGQTNYGYTF.

The chain employs TRBV20-1 and TRBJ2-7; possibly TRBD1 for D (5 bases). This CDR3 has 14 amino acids. Trimming took 3 bases from V and 3 from J, leaving 15 bases between them. The V gene's germline CDR1 is DFQATT and CDR2 SNEGSKA (reference sequence). The CDR3 DNA is TGCAGTGCTAGTCATACTACCACAGGCTACGAGCAGTACTTC. This gives the protein CSASHTTTGYEQYF.

The chain couples TRBV4-1 to TRBJ2-4; 7 bases are a match to TRBD1. Germline CDR1 reads MGHRA; CDR2 reads YSYEKL. The CDR3 loop spans 16 amino acids. V shed 3 bases, J shed 8 bases, and the junction held 13 bases outside the gene matches. CDR3 sequence: CASSHPPGPRGHIQYF. The DNA for the CDR3 is TGCGCCAGCAGCCACCCACCGGGACCAAGGGGGCACATTCAGTACTTC.

The chain employs TRBV28 and TRBJ2-7, with TRBD2 identical over 11 bases. CDR3 length: 16 amino acids. V lost 8 bases to trimming and J lost 5 bases; unmatched junction nucleotides: 14. Germline V gene sequence: CDR1 MDHEN, CDR2 SYDVKM. This CDR3 is CASHLLAGGPLHEQYF. The CDR3 nucleotides read TGTGCCAGCCACCTGTTAGCGGGGGGGCCTCTCCACGAGCAGTACTTC.

The chain carries TRBV5-1 and TRBJ2-1, with 8 bases aligning to TRBD2. The CDR3 is 18 residues long. Germline V lookup: CDR1 SGHRS, CDR2 YFSETQ. With 1 base clipped from V and 7 bases from J, the junction kept 16 bases outside the gene matches. The CDR3 DNA is TGCGCCAGCAGCTTGATAACCGGGGGCGGGAGCGGGAGAAATGAGCAGTTCTTC. Amino acid sequence: CASSLITGGGSGRNEQFF.

This CDR3 reads CASSPNSLRNNSPLHF. In DNA, the CDR3 is TGTGCCAGCAGCCCCAACAGCCTCAGAAATAATTCACCCCTCCACTTT. V and J are TRBV5-6 and TRBJ1-6; D ambiguous. Germline CDR1 SGHDT, CDR2 YYEEEE. This CDR3 is built from 16 residues. The ends were cut back, 4 bases at V and 5 bases at J, with 16 bases in the middle.

The chain joins TRBV7-2 to TRBJ2-5; TRBD2 aligns across 7 bases. The CDR3 is made up of 14 amino acids. Looked up from germline, CDR1 is SGHTA and CDR2 is FQGNSA. The V and J ends lost 2 bases and 5 bases, in that order; junction bases with no gene match: 5. The CDR3: CASSLSGGWETQYF. CDR3 in DNA: TGTGCCAGCAGCTTATCGGGGGGATGGGAGACCCAGTACTTC.